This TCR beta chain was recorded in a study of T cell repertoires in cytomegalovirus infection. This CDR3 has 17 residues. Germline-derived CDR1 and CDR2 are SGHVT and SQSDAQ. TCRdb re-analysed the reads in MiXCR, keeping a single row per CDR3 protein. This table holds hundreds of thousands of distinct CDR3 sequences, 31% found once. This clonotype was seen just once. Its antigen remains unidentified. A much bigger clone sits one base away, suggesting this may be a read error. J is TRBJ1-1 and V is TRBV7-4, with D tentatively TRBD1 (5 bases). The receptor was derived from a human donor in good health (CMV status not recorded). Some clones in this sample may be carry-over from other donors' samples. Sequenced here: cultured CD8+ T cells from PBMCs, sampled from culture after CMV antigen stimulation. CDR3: CASSLGLRVEGNAEAFF. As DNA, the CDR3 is TGTGCCAGCAGCTTAGGGCTGAGGGTCGAGGGGAACGCTGAAGCTTTCTTT.